Sequencing of this T cell receptor (beta chain) was carried out in a study of cytomegalovirus exposure and HLA in healthy donors. Study conclusions and caveats: Fewer N-insertions (relative to the approximately 670-donor mean) were reportedly seen in an Asian-associated ancestry cluster in a later analysis.

V was clipped by 2 bases and J by 6 bases, with 8 bases between them. The CDR3 is 13 residues long. Germline V gene lookup returns CDR1 SGHRS and CDR2 YFSETQ. Primers for the PCR totalled 60 Vbeta and 13 Jbeta. TCRdb keeps only in-frame clones here, not all; method: immunoSEQ multiplex PCR. The repertoire has 200,000 to 300,000 clones, roughly 84% of them found once; the top ten carry 0.2% to 0.25%. Regarding this clone: Its antigen is undetermined.

This receptor was taken from a girl aged 2-9 years in good health and CMV-seronegative. Specimen: PBMCs. V usage is TRBV5-1 and J usage is TRBJ2-2; weak D call: TRBD1 (6 bases). The CDR3 loop reads CASSFPGAGELFF. The CDR3 nucleotides are TGCGCCAGCAGCTTCCCAGGGGCCGGGGAGCTGTTTTTT.